This TCR beta chain was found in a study of response to subunit inactivated influenza vaccine. With 5 bases clipped from V and 2 bases from J, the junction kept 10 bases outside the gene matches. Per the germline V gene, CDR1 is SGHRS and CDR2 is YFSETQ. This CDR3 is 15 amino acids long. In TCRdb, the RT-PCR reads were re-called with MiXCR into one record per CDR3 protein. The sample has roughly 500,000 distinct CDR3 sequences; 25% are singletons. The study, taken as a whole, reports: Each seasonal influenza vaccination, the authors suggested, recruits few new T cells.

Details on this clonotype: Its antigen is currently unknown.

The chain has TRBV5-1 and TRBJ2-7, with TRBD2 matching 7 bases. The material was CD4+ T cells sorted from PBMCs, obtained approximately 5 days after vaccination. This receptor was identified in a man in his fifties who received an inactivated influenza vaccine. The CDR3 protein is CASSSLPTSTYEQYF. CDR3 coding DNA: TGCGCCAGCAGTAGCCTACCGACTAGCACCTACGAGCAGTACTTC.